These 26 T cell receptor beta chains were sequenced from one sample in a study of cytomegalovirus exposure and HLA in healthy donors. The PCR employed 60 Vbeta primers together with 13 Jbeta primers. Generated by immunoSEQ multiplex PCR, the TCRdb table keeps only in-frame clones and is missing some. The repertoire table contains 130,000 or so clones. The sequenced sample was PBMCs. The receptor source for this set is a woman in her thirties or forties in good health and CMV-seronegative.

CDR3: CASSQVGQFNEKLFF. For the CDR3, the DNA is TGCGCCAGCAGCCAAGTGGGACAGTTTAATGAAAAACTGTTTTTT. V is TRBV4-3 and J is TRBJ1-4, with 7 positions matching TRBD1. This CDR3 is 15 amino acids long. Germline trimming cut 1 base from V and 4 bases from J; bases unmatched to any gene: 3. The V gene's germline CDR1 is LGHNA and CDR2 YSLEER.

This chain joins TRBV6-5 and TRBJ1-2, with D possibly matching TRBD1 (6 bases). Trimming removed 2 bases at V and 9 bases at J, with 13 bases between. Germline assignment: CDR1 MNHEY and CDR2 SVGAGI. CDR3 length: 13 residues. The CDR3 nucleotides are TGTGCCAGCAGTTACAAAAGCCAGGGGAGCTACACCTTC. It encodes CASSYKSQGSYTF.

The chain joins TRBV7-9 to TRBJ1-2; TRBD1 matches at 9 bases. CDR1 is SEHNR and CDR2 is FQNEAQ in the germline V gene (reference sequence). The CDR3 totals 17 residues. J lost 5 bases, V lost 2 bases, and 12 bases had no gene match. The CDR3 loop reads CASSLTGTGFSLYGYTF. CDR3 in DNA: TGTGCCAGCAGCTTAACCGGGACAGGGTTCTCTCTTTATGGCTACACCTTC.

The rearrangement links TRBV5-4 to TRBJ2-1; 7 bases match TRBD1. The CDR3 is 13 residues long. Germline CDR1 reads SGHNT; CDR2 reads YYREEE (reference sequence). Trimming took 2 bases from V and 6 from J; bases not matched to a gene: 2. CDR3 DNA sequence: TGTGCCAGCAGCTTATCAGGGGGCAATGAGCAGTTCTTC. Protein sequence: CASSLSGGNEQFF.

The CDR3 protein is CASSTTGGARQPQHF. CDR3 DNA: TGTGCCAGCAGCACGACAGGGGGCGCGAGACAGCCCCAGCATTTT. The chain employs TRBV6-1 and TRBJ1-5; 10 bases match TRBD1. V shed 6 bases and J 7 bases; nucleotides not matched to a gene: 9. The CDR3 sequence is 15 residues long. The germline gives CDR1 MNHNS, CDR2 SASEGT.

DNA for the CDR3: TGTGCCAGCAGTGGACAGGGTACTGAAGCTTTCTTT. This sequence encodes CASSGQGTEAFF. The genes are TRBV6-4 and TRBJ1-1; TRBD1 matches 7 bases. Trimming removed 4 bases from V and 5 bases from J; junction bases left unmatched: 1. Per the germline V gene, CDR1 is MRHNA and CDR2 is SNTAGT. This CDR3 is 12 amino acids long.

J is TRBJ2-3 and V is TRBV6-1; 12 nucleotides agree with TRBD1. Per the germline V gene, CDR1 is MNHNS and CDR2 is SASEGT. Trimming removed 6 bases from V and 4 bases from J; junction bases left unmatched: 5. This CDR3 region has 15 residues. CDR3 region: CASSPGTGGSDTQYF. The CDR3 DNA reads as TGTGCCAGCAGCCCCGGGACAGGGGGCTCAGATACGCAGTATTTT.

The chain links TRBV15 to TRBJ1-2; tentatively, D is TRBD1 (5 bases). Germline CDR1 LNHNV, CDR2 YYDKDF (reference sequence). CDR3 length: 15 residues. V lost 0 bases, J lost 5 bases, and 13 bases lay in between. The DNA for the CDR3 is TGTGCCACCAGCAGAGAGGACACCCAATGGTATGGCTACACCTTC. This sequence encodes CATSREDTQWYGYTF.

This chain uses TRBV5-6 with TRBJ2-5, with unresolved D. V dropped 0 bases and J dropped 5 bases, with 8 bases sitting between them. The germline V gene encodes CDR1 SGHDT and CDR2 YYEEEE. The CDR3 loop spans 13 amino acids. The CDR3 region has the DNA TGTGCCAGCAGCTTGGCCGTTCCGGAGACCCAGTACTTC. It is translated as CASSLAVPETQYF.

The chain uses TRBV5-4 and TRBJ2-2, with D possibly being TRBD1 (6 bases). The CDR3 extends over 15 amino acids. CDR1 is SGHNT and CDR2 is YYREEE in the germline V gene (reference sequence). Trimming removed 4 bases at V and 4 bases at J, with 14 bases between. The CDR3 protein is CASSGRDIRTGELFF. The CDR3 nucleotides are TGTGCCAGCAGCGGTAGGGACATCCGCACCGGGGAGCTGTTTTTT.

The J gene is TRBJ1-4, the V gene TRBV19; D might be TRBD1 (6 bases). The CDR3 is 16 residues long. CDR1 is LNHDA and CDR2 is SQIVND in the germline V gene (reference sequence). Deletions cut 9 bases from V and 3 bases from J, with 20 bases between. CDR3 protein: CASLRQAGGSNEKLFF. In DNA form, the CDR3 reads TGTGCCAGCCTCAGACAGGCCGGGGGGTCTAATGAAAAACTGTTTTTT. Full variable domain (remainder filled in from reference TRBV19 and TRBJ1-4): DGGITQSPKYLFRKEGQNVTLSCEQNLNHDAMYWYRQDPGQGLRLIYYSQIVNDFQKGDIAEGYSVSREKKESFPLTVTSAQKNPTAFYLCASLRQAGGSNEKLFFGSGTQLSVL.

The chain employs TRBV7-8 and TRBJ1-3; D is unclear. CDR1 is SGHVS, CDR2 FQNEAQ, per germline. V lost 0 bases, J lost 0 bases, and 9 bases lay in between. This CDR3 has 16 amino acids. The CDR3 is CASSLAPQFSGNTIYF. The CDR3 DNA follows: TGTGCCAGCAGCTTAGCGCCTCAGTTCTCTGGAAACACCATATATTTT.

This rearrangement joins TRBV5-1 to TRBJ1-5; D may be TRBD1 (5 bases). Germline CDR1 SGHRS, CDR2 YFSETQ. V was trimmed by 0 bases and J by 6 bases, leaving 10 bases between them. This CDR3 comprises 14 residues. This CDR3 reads CASSLGQGGQPQHF. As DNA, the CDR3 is TGCGCCAGCAGCTTGGGGCAGGGAGGTCAGCCCCAGCATTTT.

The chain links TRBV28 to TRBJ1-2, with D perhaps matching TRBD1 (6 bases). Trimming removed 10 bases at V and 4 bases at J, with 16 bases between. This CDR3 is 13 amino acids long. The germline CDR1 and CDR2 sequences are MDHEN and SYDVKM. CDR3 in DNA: TGTGCCATTCTAGCCCAGGGGCTCTATGGCTACACCTTC. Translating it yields CAILAQGLYGYTF.

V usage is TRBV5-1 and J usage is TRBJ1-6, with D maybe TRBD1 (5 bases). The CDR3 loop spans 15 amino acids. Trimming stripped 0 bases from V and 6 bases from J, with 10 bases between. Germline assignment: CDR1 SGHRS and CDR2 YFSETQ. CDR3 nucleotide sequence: TGCGCCAGCAGCTTGGATCCCCAGGGTAATTCACCCCTCCACTTT. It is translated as CASSLDPQGNSPLHF.

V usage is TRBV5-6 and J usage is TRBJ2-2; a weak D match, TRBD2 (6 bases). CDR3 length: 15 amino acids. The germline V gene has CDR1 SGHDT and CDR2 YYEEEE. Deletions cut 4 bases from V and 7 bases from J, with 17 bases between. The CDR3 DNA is TGTGCCAGCAGCGGAGCGGGCGAGACCCTCGGGGAGCTGTTTTTT. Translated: CASSGAGETLGELFF.

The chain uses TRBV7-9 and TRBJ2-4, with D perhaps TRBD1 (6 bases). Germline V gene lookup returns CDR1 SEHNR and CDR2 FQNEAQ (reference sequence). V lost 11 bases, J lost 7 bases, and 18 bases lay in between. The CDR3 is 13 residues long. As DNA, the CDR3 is TGTGCCCCAGGGGAGACCACTGGGAACATTCAGTACTTC. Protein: CAPGETTGNIQYF.

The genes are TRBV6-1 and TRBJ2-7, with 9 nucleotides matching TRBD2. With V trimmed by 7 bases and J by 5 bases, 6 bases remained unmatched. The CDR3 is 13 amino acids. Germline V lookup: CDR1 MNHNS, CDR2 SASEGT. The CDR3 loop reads CASKLAGLHEQYV. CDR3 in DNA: TGTGCCAGCAAGCTAGCGGGGCTCCACGAGCAGTACGTC.

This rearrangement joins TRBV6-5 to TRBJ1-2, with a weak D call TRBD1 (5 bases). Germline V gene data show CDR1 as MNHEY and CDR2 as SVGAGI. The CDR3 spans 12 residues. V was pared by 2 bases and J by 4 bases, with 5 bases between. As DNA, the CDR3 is TGTGCCAGCAGTTACGACAGCTATGGCTACACCTTC. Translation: CASSYDSYGYTF.

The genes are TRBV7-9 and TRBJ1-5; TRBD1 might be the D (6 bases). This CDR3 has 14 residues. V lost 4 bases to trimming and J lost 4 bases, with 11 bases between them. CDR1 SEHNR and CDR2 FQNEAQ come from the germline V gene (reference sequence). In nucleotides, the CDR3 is TGTGCCAGCAGCTCCAGGGGAGAGAATCAGCCCCAGCATTTT. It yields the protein CASSSRGENQPQHF.

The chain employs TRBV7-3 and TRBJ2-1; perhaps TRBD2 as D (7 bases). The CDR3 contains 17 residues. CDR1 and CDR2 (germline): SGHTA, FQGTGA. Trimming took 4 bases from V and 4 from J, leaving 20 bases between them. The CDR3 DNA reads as TGTGCCAGCAGCTCCCTTAGAACGGGGGGCGGGTACAATGAGCAGTTCTTC. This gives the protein CASSSLRTGGGYNEQFF.

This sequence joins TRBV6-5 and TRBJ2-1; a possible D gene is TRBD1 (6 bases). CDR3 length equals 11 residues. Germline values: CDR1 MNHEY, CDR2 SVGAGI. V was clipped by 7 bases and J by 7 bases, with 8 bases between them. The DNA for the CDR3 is TGTGCCAGCACCCAGGGGAATGAGCAGTTCTTC. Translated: CASTQGNEQFF.

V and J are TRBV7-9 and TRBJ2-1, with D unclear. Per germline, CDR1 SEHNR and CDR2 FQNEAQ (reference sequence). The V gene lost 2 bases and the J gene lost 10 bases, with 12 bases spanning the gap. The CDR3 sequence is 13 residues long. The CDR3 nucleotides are TGTGCCAGCAGCTTATCGGTAGCCAAAGAGCAGTTCTTC. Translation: CASSLSVAKEQFF.

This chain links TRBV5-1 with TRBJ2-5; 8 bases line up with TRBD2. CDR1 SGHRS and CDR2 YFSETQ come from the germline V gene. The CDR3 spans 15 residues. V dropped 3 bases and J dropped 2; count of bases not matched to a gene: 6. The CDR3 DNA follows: TGCGCCAGCAGCTCCTTAGCGGGGAATCAAGAGACCCAGTACTTC. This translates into CASSSLAGNQETQYF.

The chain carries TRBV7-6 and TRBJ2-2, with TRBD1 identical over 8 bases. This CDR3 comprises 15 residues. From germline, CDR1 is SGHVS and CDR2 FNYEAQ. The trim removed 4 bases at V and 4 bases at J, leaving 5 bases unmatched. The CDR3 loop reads CASSSGQGGTGELFF. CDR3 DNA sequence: TGTGCCAGCAGCTCTGGACAGGGAGGCACCGGGGAGCTGTTTTTT.

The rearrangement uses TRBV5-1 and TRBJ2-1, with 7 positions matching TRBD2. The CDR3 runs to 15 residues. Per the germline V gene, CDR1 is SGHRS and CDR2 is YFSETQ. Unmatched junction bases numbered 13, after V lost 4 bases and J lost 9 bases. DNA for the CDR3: TGCGCCAGCAGCCCCCGGGGGGTGGCGTCCGGTGAGCAGTTCTTC. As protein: CASSPRGVASGEQFF.